This T cell receptor beta chain derives from a study of OX40 agonist ivuxolimab in advanced cancers. Study-level information: Ivuxolimab was delivered to patients intravenously every 2 weeks at doses spanning 0.01 to 10 mg/kg. Previous treatment with anti-PD-1, anti-PD-L1 or anti-CTLA-4 therapy was allowed; roughly 40% had received some.

In regard to this clone: Its antigen is not identified.

Sequencing used immunoSEQ multiplex PCR; TCRdb keeps in-frame clones, though not all of them. Of roughly 30,000 clones listed, around 82% were seen once; the top ten hold roughly a sixth. Overall study findings and caveats: Normalized T-cell clonal expansion was also low in a subset of nonresponders.

Researchers took blood at baseline, on cycle 4 day 1, and on cycle 7 day 1. Unmatched junction bases numbered 9, after V lost 5 bases and J lost 5 bases. CDR3 length equals 15 residues. Germline-derived CDR1 and CDR2 are SGHAT and FQDESV (reference sequence). J is TRBJ2-5 and V is TRBV11-1; 9 bases agree with TRBD2. The receptor was isolated from an adult with an advanced solid tumor such as melanoma, head and neck, liver or kidney cancer. The sequencing here drew on CD4+ or CD8+ T cells sorted from blood, taken in a trial of the OX40 agonist ivuxolimab. The CDR3 loop is CASSRLAGVGETQYF. CDR3 in DNA: TGTGCCAGCAGCCGATTAGCGGGAGTCGGTGAGACCCAGTACTTC. The full variable domain, completed using reference TRBV11-1 and TRBJ2-5, is EAEVAQSPRYKITEKSQAVAFWCDPISGHATLYWYRQILGQGPELLVQFQDESVVDDSQLPKDRFSAERLKGVDSTLKIQPAELGDSAMYLCASSRLAGVGETQYFGPGTRLLVL.